In this sample, the clone carrying this T cell receptor (beta chain) turned up a few times. These data belong to a study of blood T cells in healthy people across ages. Together with a sample-barcoded 5' primer, a J-beta primer mix was included in a second PCR lasting about 7 to 11 cycles. TCRdb ran MiXCR on the 5' RACE reads and lists one entry per CDR3 protein. Among 650,000 to 1,000,000 distinct CDR3 sequences listed, about 36% were seen once. V was shortened by 3 bases and J by 5 bases, with 13 bases between the two germline ends. The CDR3 is 14 residues long. Germline values: CDR1 SNHLY, CDR2 FYNNEI.

The sequence came from a man between 18 and 35 years old in good health. The V and J genes are TRBV2 and TRBJ2-5; D is perhaps TRBD1 (5 bases). Sequenced material: blood. The CDR3 DNA reads as TGTGCCAGCAGTGAGTCTGGGGCACCGGAGACCCAGTACTTC. This encodes CASSESGAPETQYF.